These 17 T cell receptor beta chains came from one sample sequenced in a study of control samples from healthy donors and cancer patients. Method: immunoSEQ multiplex PCR; TCRdb's copy keeps in-frame clones and lacks some. The sample carries over 150,000 clones, approximately 94% recorded once. The sequencing sample was made of blood. These receptor sequences come from a woman between 18 and 29 years old in good health.

The gene calls are TRBV19 and TRBJ2-7, with 7 bases matching TRBD1. This CDR3 comprises 15 residues. Trimming removed 8 bases from V and 2 bases from J; junction bases left unmatched: 12. Germline V CDR1 and CDR2: LNHDA, SQIVND (reference sequence). The CDR3 sequence is CASGKAGTETYEQYF. CDR3 bases: TGTGCCAGTGGGAAGGCCGGGACAGAGACCTACGAGCAGTACTTC.

The chain carries TRBV4-1 and TRBJ2-3; D is unclear. This CDR3 has 14 amino acids. Germline V lookup: CDR1 MGHRA, CDR2 YSYEKL. V lost 1 base and J lost 3, with 8 bases in between. CDR3 bases: TGCGCCAGCAGCCAAGGACCTTGGACAGATACGCAGTATTTT. This sequence encodes CASSQGPWTDTQYF.

The CDR3 DNA reads as TGTGCCAGCAGACCGGGACAGGGGGACGGAAACACCATATATTTT. It specifies CASRPGQGDGNTIYF. J is TRBJ1-3 and V is TRBV11-3; 11 nucleotides align to TRBD1. The ends lost 6 bases at V and 4 bases at J; junction bases unmatched: 5. Germline lookup yields CDR1 SGHNT and CDR2 YENEEA. This CDR3 region has 15 residues.

On this clone: The sample carries other DNA sequences with the same CDR3. The chain carries TRBV6-5 and TRBJ1-1; D is possibly TRBD1 (6 bases). This CDR3 has 13 residues. The germline V gene encodes CDR1 MNHEY and CDR2 SVGAGI. Trimming left V 6 bases short and J 1 base short, with 9 bases between. The DNA of the CDR3 is TGTGCCAGCAGCAGGACAGCGAACACTGAAGCTTTCTTT. It encodes CASSRTANTEAFF.

The chain employs TRBV3-1 (or the pseudogene TRBV3-2) and TRBJ1-2; 7 bases are a match to TRBD1. This CDR3 is 14 amino acids long. V lost 1 base, J lost 5 bases, and 4 bases stayed unmatched. In germline, CDR1 is LGHDT, CDR2 YNNKEL (reference sequence). As DNA, the CDR3 is TGTGCCAGCAGCCAAGGGACAGGTGTGTATGGCTACACCTTC. Encoded protein: CASSQGTGVYGYTF.

This chain links TRBV7-9 with TRBJ2-3; D perhaps matches TRBD2 (5 bases). Germline V lookup: CDR1 SEHNR, CDR2 FQNEAQ (reference sequence). Deletions cut 2 bases from V and 0 bases from J, with 6 bases between. The CDR3 contains 14 residues. The CDR3 loop reads CASSLSGSTDTQYF. The CDR3 DNA follows: TGTGCCAGCAGCTTAAGCGGTAGCACAGATACGCAGTATTTT.

The chain is built from TRBV2 and TRBJ2-5, with D possibly matching TRBD1 (6 bases). The CDR3 sequence is 15 residues long. Germline CDR1 and CDR2: SNHLY and FYNNEI. Trimming removed 8 bases from V and 3 bases from J, with 19 bases in between. This CDR3 is CASPPAGRGEETQYF. CDR3 coding DNA: TGTGCCAGCCCCCCGGCGGGCAGGGGAGAAGAGACCCAGTACTTC.

This sequence joins TRBV25-1 and TRBJ2-6; D is perhaps TRBD2 (7 bases). Germline V gives CDR1 MGHDK, CDR2 SYGVNS. The V end was cut by 2 bases, the J end by 5 bases, with 13 bases between. There are 16 residues in the CDR3. CDR3 DNA: TGTGCCAGCAGTGAAAAGGCGGGGGCAAGGGCCAACGTCCTGACTTTC. It yields the protein CASSEKAGARANVLTF.

This clone has just a few counts. The genes are TRBV11-3 and TRBJ1-6, with D possibly matching TRBD1 (5 bases). V was shortened by 4 bases and J by 6 bases, with 7 bases between the two germline ends. This CDR3 has 13 residues. CDR1 and CDR2 from the germline V gene are SGHNT and YENEEA. The CDR3 is CASSWDLNSPLHF. CDR3 coding DNA: TGTGCCAGCAGCTGGGACCTTAATTCACCCCTCCACTTT.

V gene TRBV19 combines with J gene TRBJ2-2; 7 nucleotides agree with TRBD1. This CDR3 contains 16 residues. The V gene end was trimmed by 5 bases and the J gene end by 6 bases; junction bases not matched to a gene: 12. Germline CDR1 and CDR2: LNHDA and SQIVND (reference sequence). CDR3 amino acids: CASSPWTGRGAGELFF. CDR3 DNA: TGTGCCAGTAGTCCCTGGACAGGCCGAGGGGCCGGGGAGCTGTTTTTT.

The chain links TRBV6-4 to TRBJ1-2, with a tentative D call TRBD1 (5 bases). The V end was cut by 4 bases, the J end by 7 bases, with 16 bases between. The CDR3 is made up of 14 amino acids. CDR1 is MRHNA, CDR2 SNTAGT, per germline. CDR3 in DNA: TGTGCCAGCAGTGCCCCGGGGCCCAGAGGTGGCTACACCTTC. It yields the protein CASSAPGPRGGYTF.

The chain couples TRBV24-1 to TRBJ1-2, with D uncertain. This CDR3 contains 14 residues. The V end was cut by 3 bases, the J end by 6 bases, with 13 bases between. The germline V gene has CDR1 KGHDR and CDR2 SFDVKD. Here the CDR3 reads CATSDVWATDGYTF. The DNA of the CDR3 is TGTGCCACCAGTGATGTGTGGGCGACGGATGGCTACACCTTC.

In its sample, this clone was seen once. This sequence joins TRBV6-6 and TRBJ1-1; D is unresolved. CDR3 size: 12 residues. Germline V gene lookup returns CDR1 MNHNY and CDR2 SVGAGI (reference sequence). The germline V and J ends were trimmed by 2 bases and 1 base, with 2 bases remaining between them. The DNA of the CDR3 is TGTGCCAGCAGTTACGCGAACACTGAAGCTTTCTTT. This gives the protein CASSYANTEAFF.

The chain carries TRBV19 and TRBJ2-1; maybe TRBD2 (6 bases). V lost 0 bases and J lost 12, with 15 bases in between. Germline V gene sequence: CDR1 LNHDA, CDR2 SQIVND (reference sequence). The CDR3 runs to 14 residues. The CDR3 region is CASSIDRDLYGQFF. The CDR3 DNA follows: TGTGCCAGTAGTATAGACCGGGACTTATACGGGCAGTTCTTC. Combining the CDR3 with reference TRBV19 and TRBJ2-1 gives the whole variable domain DGGITQSPKYLFRKEGQNVTLSCEQNLNHDAMYWYRQDPGQGLRLIYYSQIVNDFQKGDIAEGYSVSREKKESFPLTVTSAQKNPTAFYLCASSIDRDLYGQFFGPGTRLTVL.

In nucleotides, the CDR3 is TGTGCCAGCAGCTCCCGACAGGGGTGGAATGGCTACACCTTC. It codes for CASSSRQGWNGYTF. The genes are TRBV7-2 and TRBJ1-2, with TRBD1 identical over 8 bases. The CDR3 sequence is 14 residues long. Germline CDR1 reads SGHTA; CDR2 reads FQGNSA. The ends lost 4 bases at V and 6 bases at J; junction bases unmatched: 7.

The chain couples TRBV2 to TRBJ2-6; D is perhaps TRBD2 (5 bases). The V gene lost 6 bases and the J gene lost 4 bases, with 13 bases spanning the gap. The CDR3 length is 15 residues. CDR1 SNHLY and CDR2 FYNNEI come from the germline V gene. Here the CDR3 reads CASRATRAGANVLTF. In DNA form, the CDR3 reads TGTGCCAGCAGGGCGACGAGGGCCGGGGCCAACGTCCTGACTTTC.

The chain employs TRBV6-5 and TRBJ1-6, with D maybe TRBD1 (5 bases). Trimming shortened V by 0 bases and J by 15 bases, and 12 bases separated the two germline ends. This CDR3 spans 13 amino acids. The V gene's germline CDR1 is MNHEY and CDR2 SVGAGI. CDR3: CASSYSRQTHLHF. The CDR3 DNA follows: TGTGCCAGCAGTTACTCGAGACAGACACACCTCCACTTT.